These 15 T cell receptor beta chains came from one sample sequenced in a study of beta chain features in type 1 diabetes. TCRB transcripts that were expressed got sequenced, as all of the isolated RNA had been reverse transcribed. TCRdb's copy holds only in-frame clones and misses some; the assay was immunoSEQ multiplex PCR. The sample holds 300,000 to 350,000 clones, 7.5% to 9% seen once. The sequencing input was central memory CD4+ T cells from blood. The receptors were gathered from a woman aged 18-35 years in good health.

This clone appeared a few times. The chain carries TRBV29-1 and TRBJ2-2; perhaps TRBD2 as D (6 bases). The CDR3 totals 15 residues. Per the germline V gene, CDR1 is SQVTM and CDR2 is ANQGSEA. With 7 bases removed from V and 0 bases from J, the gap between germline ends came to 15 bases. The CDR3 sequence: CSAAGGASNTGELFF. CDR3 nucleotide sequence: TGCAGCGCTGCCGGAGGGGCTTCGAACACCGGGGAGCTGTTTTTT.

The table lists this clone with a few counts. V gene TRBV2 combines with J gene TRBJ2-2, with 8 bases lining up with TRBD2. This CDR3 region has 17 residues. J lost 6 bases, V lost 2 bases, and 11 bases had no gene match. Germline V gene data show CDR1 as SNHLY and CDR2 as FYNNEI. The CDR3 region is CASSETLRLARAGELFF. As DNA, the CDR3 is TGTGCCAGCAGTGAAACCCTTCGACTAGCGCGAGCCGGGGAGCTGTTTTTT.

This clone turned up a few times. CDR3 coding DNA: TGTGCCAGCAGCGGCGGCCTAGCGGGAGGAAGTATTCAGTACTTC. Its translation: CASSGGLAGGSIQYF. The chain recombines TRBV5-6 with TRBJ2-4; TRBD2 matches 11 bases. Per germline, CDR1 SGHDT and CDR2 YYEEEE. Losses at the gene ends were 4 bases for V and 10 bases for J; bases not matched to a gene: 10. The CDR3 runs to 15 residues.

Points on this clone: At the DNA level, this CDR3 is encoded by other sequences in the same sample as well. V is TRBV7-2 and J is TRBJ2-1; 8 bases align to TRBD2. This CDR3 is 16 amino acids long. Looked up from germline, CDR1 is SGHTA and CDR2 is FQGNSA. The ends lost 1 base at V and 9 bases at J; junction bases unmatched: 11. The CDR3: CASSLGGLAGGVEQFF. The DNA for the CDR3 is TGTGCCAGCAGCTTAGGGGGACTGGCGGGAGGTGTTGAGCAGTTCTTC.

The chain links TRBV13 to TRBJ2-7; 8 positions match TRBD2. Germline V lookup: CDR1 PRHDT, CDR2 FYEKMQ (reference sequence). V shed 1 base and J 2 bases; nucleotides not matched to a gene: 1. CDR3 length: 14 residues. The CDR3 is CASSLAGGTYEQYF. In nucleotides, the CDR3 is TGTGCCAGCAGCTTAGCGGGAGGGACCTACGAGCAGTACTTC.

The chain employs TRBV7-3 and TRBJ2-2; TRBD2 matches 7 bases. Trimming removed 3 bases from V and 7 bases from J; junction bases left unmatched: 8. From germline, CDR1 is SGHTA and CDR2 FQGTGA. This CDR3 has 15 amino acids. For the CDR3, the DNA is TGTGCCAGCAGCTTCGGAGTCAGGGAGGGCGGGGAGCTGTTTTTT. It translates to CASSFGVREGGELFF.

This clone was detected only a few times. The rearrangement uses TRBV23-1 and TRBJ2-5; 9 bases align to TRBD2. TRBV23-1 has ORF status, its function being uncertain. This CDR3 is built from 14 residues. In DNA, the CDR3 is TGCCCCCAGCAGAGCGGGAGGAGAGGAGAGACCCAGTACTTC. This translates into CPQQSGRRGETQYF.

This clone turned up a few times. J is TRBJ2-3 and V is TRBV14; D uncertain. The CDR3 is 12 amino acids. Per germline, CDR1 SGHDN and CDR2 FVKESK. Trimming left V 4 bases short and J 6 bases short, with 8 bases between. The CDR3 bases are TGTGCCAGCAGCCCTGCCGGGGATACGCAGTATTTT. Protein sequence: CASSPAGDTQYF.

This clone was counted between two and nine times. The CDR3 DNA is TGTGCCAGCAGTCCCCCGGGAAGCTTCCGGGCGACCCAGTACTTC. Residues: CASSPPGSFRATQYF. V is TRBV5-6 and J is TRBJ2-5, with D maybe TRBD2 (5 bases). Trimming removed 5 bases at V and 7 bases at J, with 21 bases between. The CDR3 covers 15 residues. From germline, CDR1 is SGHDT and CDR2 YYEEEE.

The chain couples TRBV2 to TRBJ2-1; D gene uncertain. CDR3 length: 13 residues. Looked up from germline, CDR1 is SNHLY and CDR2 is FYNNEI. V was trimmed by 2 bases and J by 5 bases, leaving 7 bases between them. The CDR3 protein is CASSEQGHNEQFF. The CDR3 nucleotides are TGTGCCAGCAGTGAACAAGGACACAATGAGCAGTTCTTC.

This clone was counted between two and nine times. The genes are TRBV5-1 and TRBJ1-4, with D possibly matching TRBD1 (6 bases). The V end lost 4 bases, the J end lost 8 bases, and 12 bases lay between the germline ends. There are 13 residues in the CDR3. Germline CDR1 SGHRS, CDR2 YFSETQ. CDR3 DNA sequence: TGCGCCAGCAGCCCAGGGCAGGGGGAAAAACTGTTTTTT. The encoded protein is CASSPGQGEKLFF. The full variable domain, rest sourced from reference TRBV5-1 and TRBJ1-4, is KAGVTQTPRYLIKTRGQQVTLSCSPISGHRSVSWYQQTPGQGLQFLFEYFSETQRNKGNFPGRFSGRQFSNSRSEMNVSTLELGDSALYLCASSPGQGEKLFFGSGTQLSVL.

The CDR3 DNA is TGTGCCAGCAGCCGGGGTGGGCAGAGGAACACTGAAGCTTTCTTT. This codes for CASSRGGQRNTEAFF. The rearrangement links TRBV9 to TRBJ1-1; no firm D call. CDR3 length: 15 residues. CDR1 is SGDLS, CDR2 YYNGEE, per germline. V lost 4 bases and J lost 1, with 14 bases in between.

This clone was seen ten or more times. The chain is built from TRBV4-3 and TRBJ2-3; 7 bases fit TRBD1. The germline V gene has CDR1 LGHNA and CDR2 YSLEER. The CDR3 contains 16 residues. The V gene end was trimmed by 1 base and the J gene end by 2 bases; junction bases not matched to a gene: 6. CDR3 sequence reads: CASSQGADRFTDTQYF. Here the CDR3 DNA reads TGCGCCAGCAGCCAAGGCGCGGACAGGTTCACAGATACGCAGTATTTT.

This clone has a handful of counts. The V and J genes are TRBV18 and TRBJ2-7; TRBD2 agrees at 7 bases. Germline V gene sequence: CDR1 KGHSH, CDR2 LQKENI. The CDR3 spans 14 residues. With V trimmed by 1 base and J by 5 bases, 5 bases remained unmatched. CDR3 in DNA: TGTGCCAGCTCACCACGTGTGGGGAGGGACGAGCAGTACTTC. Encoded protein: CASSPRVGRDEQYF.

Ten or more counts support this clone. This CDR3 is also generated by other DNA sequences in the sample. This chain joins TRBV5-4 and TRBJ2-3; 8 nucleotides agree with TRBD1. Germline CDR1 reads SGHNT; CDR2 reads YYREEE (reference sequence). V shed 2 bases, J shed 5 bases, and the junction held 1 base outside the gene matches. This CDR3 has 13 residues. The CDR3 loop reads CASSLQGGDTQYF. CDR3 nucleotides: TGTGCCAGCAGCTTACAGGGGGGAGATACGCAGTATTTT.